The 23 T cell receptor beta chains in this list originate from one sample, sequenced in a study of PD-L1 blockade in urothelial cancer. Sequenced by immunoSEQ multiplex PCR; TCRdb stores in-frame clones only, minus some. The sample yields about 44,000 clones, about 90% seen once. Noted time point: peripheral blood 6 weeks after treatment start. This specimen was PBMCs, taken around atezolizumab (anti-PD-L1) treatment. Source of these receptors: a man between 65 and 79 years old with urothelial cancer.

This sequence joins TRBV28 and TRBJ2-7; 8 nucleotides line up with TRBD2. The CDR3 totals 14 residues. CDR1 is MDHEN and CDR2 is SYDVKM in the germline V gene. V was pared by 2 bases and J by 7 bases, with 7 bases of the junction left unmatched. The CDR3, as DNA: TGTGCCAGCAGTTTAGCGGGAGGCTCGAGGGAGCAGTACTTC. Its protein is CASSLAGGSREQYF. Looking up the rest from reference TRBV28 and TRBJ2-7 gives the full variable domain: DVKVTQSSRYLVKRTGEKVFLECVQDMDHENMFWYRQDPGLGLRLIYFSYDVKMKEKGDIPEGYSVSREKKERFSLILESASTNQTSMYLCASSLAGGSREQYFGPGTRLTVT.

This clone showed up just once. CDR3 protein: CASSPPRGDNEQFF. DNA of the CDR3: TGTGCCAGCAGCCCCCCTCGGGGGGACAATGAGCAGTTCTTC. This sequence joins TRBV4-2 and TRBJ2-1; 7 bases map to TRBD2. From germline, CDR1 is LGHNA and CDR2 YNFKEQ. J gave up 5 bases and V 4 bases, and 5 bases lay outside the gene matches. The CDR3 extends over 14 amino acids.

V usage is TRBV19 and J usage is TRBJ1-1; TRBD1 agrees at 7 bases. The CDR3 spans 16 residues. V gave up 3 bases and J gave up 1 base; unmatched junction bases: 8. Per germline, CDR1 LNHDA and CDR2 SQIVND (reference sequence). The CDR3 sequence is CASSISQGVWNTEAFF. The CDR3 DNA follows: TGTGCCAGTAGTATCTCGCAGGGGGTGTGGAACACTGAAGCTTTCTTT. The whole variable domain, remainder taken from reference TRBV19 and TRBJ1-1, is DGGITQSPKYLFRKEGQNVTLSCEQNLNHDAMYWYRQDPGQGLRLIYYSQIVNDFQKGDIAEGYSVSREKKESFPLTVTSAQKNPTAFYLCASSISQGVWNTEAFFGQGTRLTVV.

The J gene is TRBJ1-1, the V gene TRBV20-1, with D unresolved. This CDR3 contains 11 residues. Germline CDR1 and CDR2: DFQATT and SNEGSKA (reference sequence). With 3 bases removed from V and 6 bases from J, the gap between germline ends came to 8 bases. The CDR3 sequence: CSASIQSEAFF. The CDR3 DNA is TGCAGTGCTAGTATACAGTCTGAAGCTTTCTTT.

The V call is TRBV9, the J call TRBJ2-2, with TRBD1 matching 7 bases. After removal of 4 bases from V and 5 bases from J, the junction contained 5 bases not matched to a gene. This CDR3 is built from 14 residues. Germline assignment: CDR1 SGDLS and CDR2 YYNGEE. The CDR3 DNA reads TGTGCCAGCAGCTACTCAGGGGGTACCGGGGAGCTGTTTTTT. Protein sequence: CASSYSGGTGELFF.

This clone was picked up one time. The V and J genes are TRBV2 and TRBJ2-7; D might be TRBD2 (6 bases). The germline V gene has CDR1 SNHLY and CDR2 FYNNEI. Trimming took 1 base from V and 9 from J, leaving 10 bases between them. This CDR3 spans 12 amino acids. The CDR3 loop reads CASSEGGGLQYF. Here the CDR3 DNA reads TGTGCCAGCAGTGAAGGAGGAGGGTTGCAGTACTTC.

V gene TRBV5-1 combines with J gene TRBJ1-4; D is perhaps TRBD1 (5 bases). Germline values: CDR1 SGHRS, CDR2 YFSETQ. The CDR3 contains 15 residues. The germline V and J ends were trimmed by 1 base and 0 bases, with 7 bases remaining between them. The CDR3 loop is CASSLRGATNEKLFF. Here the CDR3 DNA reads TGCGCCAGCAGCTTGCGGGGGGCAACTAATGAAAAACTGTTTTTT.

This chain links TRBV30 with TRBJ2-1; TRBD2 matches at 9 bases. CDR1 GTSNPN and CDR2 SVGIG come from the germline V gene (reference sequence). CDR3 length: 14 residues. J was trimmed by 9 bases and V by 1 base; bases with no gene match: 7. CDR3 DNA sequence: TGTGCCTGGAGTGGGTTAGCGGGAGTGATTGAGCAGTTCTTC. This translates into CAWSGLAGVIEQFF.

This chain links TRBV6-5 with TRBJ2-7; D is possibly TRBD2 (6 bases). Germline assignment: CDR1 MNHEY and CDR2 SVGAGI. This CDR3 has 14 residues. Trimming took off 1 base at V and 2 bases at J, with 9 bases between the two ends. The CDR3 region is CASSYLRGAYEQYF. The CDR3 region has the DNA TGTGCCAGCAGTTACTTGCGGGGTGCCTACGAGCAGTACTTC.

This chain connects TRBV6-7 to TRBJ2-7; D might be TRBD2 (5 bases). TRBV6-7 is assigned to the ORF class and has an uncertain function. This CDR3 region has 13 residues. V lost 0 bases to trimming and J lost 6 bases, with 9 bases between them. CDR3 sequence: CASSYSWTLEQYF. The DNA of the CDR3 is TGTGCCAGCAGTTACTCGTGGACTCTCGAGCAGTACTTC.

In DNA, the CDR3 is TGCGCCAGCAGCTGGGACAGGGGGCTAAACACCGGGGAGCTGTTTTTT. This encodes CASSWDRGLNTGELFF. V is TRBV5-1 and J is TRBJ2-2, with TRBD1 identical over 12 bases. Germline CDR1 is SGHRS and CDR2 is YFSETQ. V lost 3 bases to trimming and J lost 2 bases; unmatched junction nucleotides: 2. This CDR3 contains 16 residues.

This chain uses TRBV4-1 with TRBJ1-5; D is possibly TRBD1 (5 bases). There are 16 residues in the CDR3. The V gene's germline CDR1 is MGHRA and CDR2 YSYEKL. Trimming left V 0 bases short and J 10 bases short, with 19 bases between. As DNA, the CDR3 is TGCGCCAGCAGCCAAGACGGCCCCCAGGGTTTTCTCCCCCAGCATTTT. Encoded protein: CASSQDGPQGFLPQHF.

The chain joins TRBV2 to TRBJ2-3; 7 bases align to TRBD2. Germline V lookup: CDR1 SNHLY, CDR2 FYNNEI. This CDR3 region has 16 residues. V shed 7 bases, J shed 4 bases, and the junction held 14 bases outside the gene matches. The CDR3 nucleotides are TGTGCCAGCATGGCAACGGGGACTAACTTTTCAGATACGCAGTATTTT. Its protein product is CASMATGTNFSDTQYF. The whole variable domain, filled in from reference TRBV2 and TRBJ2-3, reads EPEVTQTPSHQVTQMGQEVILRCVPISNHLYFYWYRQILGQKVEFLVSFYNNEISEKSEIFDDQFSVERPDGSNFTLKIRSTKLEDSAMYFCASMATGTNFSDTQYFGPGTRLTVL.

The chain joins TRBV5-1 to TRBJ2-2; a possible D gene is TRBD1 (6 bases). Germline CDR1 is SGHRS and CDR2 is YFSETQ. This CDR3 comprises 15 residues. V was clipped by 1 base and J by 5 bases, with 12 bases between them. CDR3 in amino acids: CASSLRTDKTGELFF. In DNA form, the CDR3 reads TGCGCCAGCAGCTTGAGGACAGACAAAACCGGGGAGCTGTTTTTT.

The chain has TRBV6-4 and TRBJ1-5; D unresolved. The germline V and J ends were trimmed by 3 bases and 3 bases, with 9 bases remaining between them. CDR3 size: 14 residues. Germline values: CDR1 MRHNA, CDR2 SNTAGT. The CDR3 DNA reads TGTGCCAGCAGTGAGTCAGGTTCCAATCAGCCCCAGCATTTT. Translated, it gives CASSESGSNQPQHF.

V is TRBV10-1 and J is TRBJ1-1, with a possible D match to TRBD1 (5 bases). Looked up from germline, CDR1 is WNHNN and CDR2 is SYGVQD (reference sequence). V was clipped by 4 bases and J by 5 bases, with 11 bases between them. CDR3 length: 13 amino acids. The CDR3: CASSARGGTEAFF. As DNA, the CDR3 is TGCGCCAGCAGTGCGCGGGGGGGAACTGAAGCTTTCTTT.

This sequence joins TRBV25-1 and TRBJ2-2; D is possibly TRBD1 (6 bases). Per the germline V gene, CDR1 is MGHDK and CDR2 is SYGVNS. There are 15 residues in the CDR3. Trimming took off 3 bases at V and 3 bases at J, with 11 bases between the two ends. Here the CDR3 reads CASSDATGYTGELFF. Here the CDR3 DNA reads TGTGCCAGCAGTGACGCTACAGGGTACACCGGGGAGCTGTTTTTT.

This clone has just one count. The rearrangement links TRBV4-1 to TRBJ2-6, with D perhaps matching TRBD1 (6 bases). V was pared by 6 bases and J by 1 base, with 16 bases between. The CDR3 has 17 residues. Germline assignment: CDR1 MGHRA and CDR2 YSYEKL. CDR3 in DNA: TGCGCCAGCAGTCGGGACATCCAACTATCTGGGGCCAACGTCCTGACTTTC. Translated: CASSRDIQLSGANVLTF.

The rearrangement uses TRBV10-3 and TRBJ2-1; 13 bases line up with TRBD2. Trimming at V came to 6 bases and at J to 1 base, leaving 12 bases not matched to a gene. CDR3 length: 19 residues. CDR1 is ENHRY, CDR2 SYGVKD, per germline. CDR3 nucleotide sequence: TGTGCCATCAGGGGGCGTGTTGGGACTAGCGGGGAATCCTACAATGAGCAGTTCTTC. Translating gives CAIRGRVGTSGESYNEQFF.

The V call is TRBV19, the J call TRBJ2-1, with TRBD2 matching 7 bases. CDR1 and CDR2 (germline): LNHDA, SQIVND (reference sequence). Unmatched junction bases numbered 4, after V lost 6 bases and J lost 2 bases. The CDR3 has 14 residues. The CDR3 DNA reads TGTGCCAGTAGAGGCGGGGGTCCCTACAATGAGCAGTTCTTC. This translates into CASRGGGPYNEQFF.

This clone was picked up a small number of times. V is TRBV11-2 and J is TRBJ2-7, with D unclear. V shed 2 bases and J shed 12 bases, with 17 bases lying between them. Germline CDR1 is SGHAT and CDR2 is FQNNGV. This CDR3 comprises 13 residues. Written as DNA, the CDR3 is TGTGCCAGCAGCTTAAATCAGCGTGTAGCCGCGTACTTC. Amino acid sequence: CASSLNQRVAAYF.

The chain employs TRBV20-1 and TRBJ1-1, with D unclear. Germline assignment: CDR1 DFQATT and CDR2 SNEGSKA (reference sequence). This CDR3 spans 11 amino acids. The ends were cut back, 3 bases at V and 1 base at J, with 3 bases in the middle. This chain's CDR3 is CSASRNTEAFF. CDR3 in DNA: TGCAGTGCTAGCCGGAACACTGAAGCTTTCTTT.

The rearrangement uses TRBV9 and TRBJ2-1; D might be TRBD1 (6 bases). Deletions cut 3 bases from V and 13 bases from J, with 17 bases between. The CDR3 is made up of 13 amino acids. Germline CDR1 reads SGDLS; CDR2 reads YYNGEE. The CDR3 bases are TGTGCCAGCAGCGCTCGACAGGAAGGCCCACAGTTCTTC. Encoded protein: CASSARQEGPQFF.